Listed here are 25 T cell receptor beta chains from one sample, sequenced in a study of blood T cell repertoires in COVID-19. Data came from immunoSEQ multiplex PCR; TCRdb stores just in-frame clones and leaves some out. The sample shows about 110,000 clones, roughly 83% of them seen only once. What was sequenced was peripheral blood. The receptors originated from an older woman with acute or convalescent COVID-19.

This clone was found once. This sequence joins TRBV9 and TRBJ2-7, with D perhaps matching TRBD1 (5 bases). CDR1 SGDLS and CDR2 YYNGEE come from the germline V gene. V shed 0 bases and J shed 1 base, with 11 bases lying between them. This CDR3 is 15 amino acids long. The CDR3 bases are TGTGCCAGCAGCGTAGAAGGGGTCCGGTCCTACGAGCAGTACTTC. Translated, it gives CASSVEGVRSYEQYF.

This chain connects TRBV3-1 (or the pseudogene TRBV3-2) to TRBJ2-5, with D tentatively TRBD2 (5 bases). Germline loops: CDR1 LGHDT, CDR2 YNNKEL (reference sequence). Deletions cut 2 bases from V and 1 base from J, with 8 bases between. The length of the CDR3 is 14 residues. As DNA, the CDR3 is TGTGCCAGCAGCCAACCAGGAGGCCAAGAGACCCAGTACTTC. Protein product: CASSQPGGQETQYF.

V and J are TRBV3-1 (or the pseudogene TRBV3-2) and TRBJ1-1, with D tentatively TRBD1 (5 bases). The V end was cut by 1 base, the J end by 5 bases, with 8 bases between. This CDR3 region has 13 residues. Germline-derived CDR1 and CDR2 are LGHDT and YNNKEL (reference sequence). CDR3 nucleotides: TGTGCCAGCAGCCAAGTTGGGGGGACTGAAGCTTTCTTT. Residues: CASSQVGGTEAFF.

The genes are TRBV2 and TRBJ2-7; 8 positions match TRBD2. V lost 3 bases to trimming and J lost 9 bases; unmatched junction nucleotides: 10. CDR1 is SNHLY and CDR2 is FYNNEI in the germline V gene. The CDR3 extends over 14 amino acids. CDR3 loop: CASSDGAGAAGQYF. In DNA form, the CDR3 reads TGTGCCAGCAGTGACGGAGCGGGAGCGGCGGGGCAGTACTTC.

The CDR3 DNA follows: TGCGCCAGCAGAAGTGGCTCACAGAATGTCGATACGCAGTATTTT. Residues: CASRSGSQNVDTQYF. The V call is TRBV5-1, the J call TRBJ2-3; unclear D gene. Trimming left V 5 bases short and J 6 bases short, with 19 bases between. CDR1 and CDR2 (germline): SGHRS, YFSETQ. The CDR3 is 15 residues long.

The table lists this clone with a count of one. The chain has TRBV29-1 and TRBJ1-2; 7 positions match TRBD1. Germline V gene lookup returns CDR1 SQVTM and CDR2 ANQGSEA. This CDR3 contains 14 residues. The ends lost 6 bases at V and 8 bases at J; junction bases unmatched: 15. CDR3 protein: CSVPTGAVLRGYTF. The CDR3 coding sequence is TGCAGCGTCCCAACAGGGGCCGTTTTACGGGGCTACACCTTC.

This chain joins TRBV6-5 and TRBJ1-1, with 8 positions matching TRBD1. The CDR3 extends over 13 amino acids. Unmatched junction bases numbered 8, after V lost 6 bases and J lost 8 bases. Per the germline V gene, CDR1 is MNHEY and CDR2 is SVGAGI. The CDR3 spells CASSLNRDREAFF. CDR3 in DNA: TGTGCCAGCAGCTTGAACCGGGACAGGGAAGCTTTCTTT.

The CDR3 DNA follows: TGTGCCAGCTCACCAGAGAGCTCCTACAATGAGCAGTTCTTC. Protein product: CASSPESSYNEQFF. This rearrangement joins TRBV18 to TRBJ2-1; D not certain. Germline V gene sequence: CDR1 KGHSH, CDR2 LQKENI. V dropped 2 bases and J dropped 0 bases, with 5 bases sitting between them. The CDR3 contains 14 residues.

The CDR3 loop is CASSGGTVYGYTF. The CDR3, as DNA: TGTGCCAGCAGTGGTGGGACAGTCTATGGCTACACCTTC. This chain connects TRBV25-1 to TRBJ1-2; TRBD1 matches at 7 bases. V dropped 4 bases and J dropped 4; count of bases not matched to a gene: 3. Germline lookup yields CDR1 MGHDK and CDR2 SYGVNS. This CDR3 has 13 amino acids.

The genes are TRBV10-2 and TRBJ1-1; 7 bases map to TRBD1. The CDR3 runs to 13 residues. Per germline, CDR1 WSHSY and CDR2 SAAADI. V trimming: 2 bases; J trimming: 11 bases; junction bases outside the gene matches: 8. The CDR3 DNA follows: TGCGCCAGCAGTGAGAGGGTGGGCAGGGGGGCTTTCTTT. It translates to CASSERVGRGAFF.

The chain carries TRBV6-2 or TRBV6-3 and TRBJ2-1, with 10 bases that match TRBD1. V trimming: 6 bases; J trimming: 3 bases; junction bases outside the gene matches: 5. This CDR3 is 15 amino acids long. Per the germline V gene, CDR1 is MNHEY and CDR2 is SVGEGT. DNA of the CDR3: TGTGCCAGCAGCAACGGACAGGGGGTCTACAATGAGCAGTTCTTC. Its protein is CASSNGQGVYNEQFF.

This clone was recorded a few times. The genes are TRBV18 and TRBJ1-2; TRBD1 matches at 7 bases. Germline lookup yields CDR1 KGHSH and CDR2 LQKENI. J was trimmed by 7 bases and V by 0 bases; bases with no gene match: 8. The CDR3 loop spans 15 amino acids. The CDR3 DNA sequence: TGTGCCAGCTCACCACCCCGACAGGGTAGTTCTGGCTACACCTTC. This translates into CASSPPRQGSSGYTF.

The J gene is TRBJ1-2, the V gene TRBV28; D is undetermined. This CDR3 spans 12 amino acids. With 7 bases removed from V and 8 bases from J, the gap between germline ends came to 14 bases. Germline V gene lookup returns CDR1 MDHEN and CDR2 SYDVKM. The CDR3 DNA is TGTGCCAGCAATTCGGGGTCAGGCGGCTACACCTTC. Protein sequence: CASNSGSGGYTF.

The V and J genes are TRBV3-1 (or the pseudogene TRBV3-2) and TRBJ1-1; D is perhaps TRBD1 (5 bases). Germline CDR1 is LGHDT and CDR2 is YNNKEL (reference sequence). There are 12 residues in the CDR3. The V end lost 4 bases, the J end lost 8 bases, and 11 bases lay between the germline ends. The chain's CDR3 is CASSPRGFEAFF. For the CDR3, the DNA is TGTGCCAGCAGCCCTAGGGGTTTCGAAGCTTTCTTT.

This clone was seen a single time. The chain links TRBV27 to TRBJ2-6; 8 bases fit TRBD1. The V gene end was trimmed by 4 bases and the J gene end by 2 bases; junction bases not matched to a gene: 13. CDR3 length: 19 amino acids. CDR1 is MNHEY, CDR2 SMNVEV, per germline (reference sequence). The CDR3 reads CASSSLPDRATAGANVLTF. The CDR3 coding sequence is TGTGCCAGCAGTTCCCTACCGGACAGGGCGACGGCTGGGGCCAACGTCCTGACTTTC.

This clone appeared a few times. The chain has TRBV18 and TRBJ2-1; 9 bases map to TRBD2. The V segment lost 3 bases and the J segment 3 bases; nucleotides outside the gene matches: 0. Germline V gene lookup returns CDR1 KGHSH and CDR2 LQKENI. The CDR3 runs 14 residues. CDR3 coding DNA: TGTGCCAGCTCACCGACTAGCGGCTACAATGAGCAGTTCTTC. This codes for CASSPTSGYNEQFF.

This clone was detected a few times. The chain couples TRBV28 to TRBJ1-2; no clear D gene. Trimming removed 2 bases from V and 0 bases from J, with 7 bases in between. Germline loops: CDR1 MDHEN, CDR2 SYDVKM. This CDR3 has 14 residues. The CDR3 loop is CASSLTGSNYGYTF. In DNA, the CDR3 is TGTGCCAGCAGTTTAACGGGGTCTAACTATGGCTACACCTTC.

This chain uses TRBV7-2 with TRBJ1-4; D is perhaps TRBD1 (6 bases). Trimming removed 4 bases from V and 12 bases from J, with 15 bases in between. The CDR3 consists of 13 residues. Germline assignment: CDR1 SGHTA and CDR2 FQGNSA. The CDR3 loop reads CASSSAWAGELFF. The CDR3 DNA follows: TGTGCCAGCAGCTCGGCGTGGGCAGGGGAACTGTTTTTT. Supplemented by reference TRBV7-2 and TRBJ1-4, the full variable domain reads GAGVSQSPSNKVTEKGKDVELRCDPISGHTALYWYRQSLGQGLEFLIYFQGNSAPDKSGLPSDRFSAERTGGSVSTLTIQRTQQEDSAVYLCASSSAWAGELFFGSGTQLSVL.

This clone was seen only once. V and J are TRBV28 and TRBJ1-2; D is unclear. Trimming removed 7 bases from V and 8 bases from J, with 14 bases in between. CDR1 MDHEN and CDR2 SYDVKM come from the germline V gene. The CDR3 consists of 12 residues. CDR3 sequence reads: CASKPPYVGYTF. The CDR3 DNA is TGTGCCAGCAAGCCCCCCTATGTGGGCTACACCTTC.

The rearrangement joins TRBV29-1 to TRBJ2-7; D gene unclear. This CDR3 comprises 11 residues. CDR1 and CDR2 (germline): SQVTM, ANQGSEA. Trimming removed 6 bases at V and 0 bases at J, with 6 bases between. The chain's CDR3 is CSVSSSYEQYF. CDR3 nucleotides: TGCAGCGTGTCGAGCTCCTACGAGCAGTACTTC.

The CDR3 region has the DNA TGTGCCAGCAGCCCACTAGCGGGGTTAAGCACAGATACGCAGTATTTT. Translation gives CASSPLAGLSTDTQYF. The gene calls are TRBV7-2 and TRBJ2-3; TRBD2 agrees at 10 bases. The CDR3 has 16 residues. Germline V gives CDR1 SGHTA, CDR2 FQGNSA. V lost 5 bases, J lost 0 bases, and 5 bases stayed unmatched.

J is TRBJ1-5 and V is TRBV6-6; D gene ambiguous. The length of the CDR3 is 15 residues. Germline V CDR1 and CDR2: MNHNY, SVGAGI (reference sequence). The V gene lost 5 bases and the J gene lost 0 bases, with 11 bases spanning the gap. Written as DNA, the CDR3 is TGTGCCAGCAGTCCGGGTTACACTAGCAATCAGCCCCAGCATTTT. It codes for CASSPGYTSNQPQHF.

The rearrangement links TRBV6-5 to TRBJ2-2; TRBD2 is a possible D gene (6 bases). CDR1 and CDR2 from the germline V gene are MNHEY and SVGAGI. The CDR3 covers 14 residues. V lost 7 bases and J lost 4, with 13 bases in between. The CDR3 loop reads CASIRAEGTGELFF. The CDR3 DNA sequence: TGTGCCAGCATTCGAGCGGAGGGCACCGGGGAGCTGTTTTTT.

The chain couples TRBV7-2 to TRBJ2-5; a weak D match, TRBD1 (5 bases). CDR3 length: 14 residues. Trimming removed 5 bases at V and 1 base at J, with 11 bases between. In germline, CDR1 is SGHTA, CDR2 FQGNSA. This CDR3 reads CASSVPRAQETQYF. In DNA form, the CDR3 reads TGTGCCAGCAGCGTCCCCAGGGCCCAAGAGACCCAGTACTTC.

This clone has only one observation. The rearrangement links TRBV24-1 to TRBJ1-2; 7 bases align to TRBD1. Germline loops: CDR1 KGHDR, CDR2 SFDVKD. The CDR3 consists of 14 residues. The ends lost 1 base at V and 3 bases at J; junction bases unmatched: 1. CDR3 nucleotide sequence: TGTGCCACCAGTGATTTAGGGACAGACTATGGCTACACCTTC. This gives the protein CATSDLGTDYGYTF.